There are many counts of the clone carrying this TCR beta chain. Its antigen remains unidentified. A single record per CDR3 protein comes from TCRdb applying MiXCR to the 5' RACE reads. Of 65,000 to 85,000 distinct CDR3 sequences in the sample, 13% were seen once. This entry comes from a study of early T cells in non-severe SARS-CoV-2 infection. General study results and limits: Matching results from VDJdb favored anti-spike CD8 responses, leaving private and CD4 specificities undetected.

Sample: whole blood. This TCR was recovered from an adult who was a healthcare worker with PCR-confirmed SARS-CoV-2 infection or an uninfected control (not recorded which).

The CDR3, as DNA: TGTGCCAGTAGTATAGAAGGACTGGATGGCTACACCTTC. It encodes CASSIEGLDGYTF. This chain links TRBV19 with TRBJ1-2; unclear D gene. CDR1 is LNHDA, CDR2 SQIVND, per germline (reference sequence). The V end lost 0 bases, the J end lost 6 bases, and 8 bases lay between the germline ends. This CDR3 is 13 amino acids long.